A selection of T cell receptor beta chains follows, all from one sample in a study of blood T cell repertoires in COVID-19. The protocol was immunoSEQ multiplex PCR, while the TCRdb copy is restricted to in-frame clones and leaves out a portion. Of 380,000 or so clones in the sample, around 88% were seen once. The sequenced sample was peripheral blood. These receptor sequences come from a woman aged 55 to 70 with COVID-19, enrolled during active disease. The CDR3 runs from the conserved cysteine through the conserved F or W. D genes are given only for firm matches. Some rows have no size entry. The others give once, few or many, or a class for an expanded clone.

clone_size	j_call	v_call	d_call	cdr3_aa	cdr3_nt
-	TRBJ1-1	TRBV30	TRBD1	CAWRKQGARRNTEAFF	TGTGCCTGGAGGAAACAGGGGGCGAGACGGAACACTGAAGCTTTCTTT
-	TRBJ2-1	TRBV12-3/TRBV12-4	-	CASSLSWGTQFF	TGTGCCAGCAGTTTATCTTGGGGGACACAGTTCTTC
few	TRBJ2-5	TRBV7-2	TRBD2	CASSSSGGGETQYF	TGTGCCAGCAGTTCAAGCGGGGGTGGGGAGACCCAGTACTTC
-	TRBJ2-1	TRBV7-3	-	CASSLTGTDQFF	TGTGCCAGCAGCTTAACAGGGACTGATCAGTTCTTC
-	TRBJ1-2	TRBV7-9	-	CASSRPGLNYGYTF	TGTGCCAGCAGCCGCCCAGGACTTAACTATGGCTACACCTTC
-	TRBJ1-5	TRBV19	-	CASRETGRSNQPQHF	TGTGCCAGTAGGGAGACAGGTCGTAGCAATCAGCCCCAGCATTTT
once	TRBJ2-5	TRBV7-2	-	CASSFGTSQETQYF	TGTGCCAGCAGCTTTGGGACTTCACAAGAGACCCAGTACTTC
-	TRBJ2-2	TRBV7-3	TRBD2	CASSSRGDTGELFF	TGTGCCAGCAGCTCCCGGGGGGACACCGGGGAGCTGTTTTTT
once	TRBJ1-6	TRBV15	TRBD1	CATARIDRVHSPLHF	TGTGCCACCGCCCGGATTGACAGGGTTCATTCACCCCTCCACTTT
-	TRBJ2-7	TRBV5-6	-	CASSFEPNYEQYF	TGTGCCAGCAGCTTTGAGCCCAACTACGAGCAGTACTTC
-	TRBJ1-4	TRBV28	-	CASRRIDVPGNEKLFF	TGTGCCAGCAGGAGGATCGATGTTCCTGGCAATGAAAAACTGTTTTTT
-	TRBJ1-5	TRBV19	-	CASSIDLRGNQPQHF	TGTGCCAGTAGTATAGATCTAAGGGGGAATCAGCCCCAGCATTTT
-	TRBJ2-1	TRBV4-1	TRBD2	CASSQDLTSGGRSEQFF	TGCGCCAGCAGCCAAGATTTAACTAGCGGGGGTCGAAGTGAGCAGTTCTTC
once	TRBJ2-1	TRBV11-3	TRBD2	CASSPRAGGDIEQFF	TGTGCCAGCAGCCCCCGGGCGGGGGGGGACATCGAGCAGTTCTTC
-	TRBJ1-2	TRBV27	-	CASGLQGTYGYTF	TGTGCCAGCGGCCTACAGGGCACCTATGGCTACACCTTC
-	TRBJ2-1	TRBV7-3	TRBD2	CASSLAAGGTSGFNEQFF	TGTGCCAGCAGCTTAGCGGCTGGTGGGACTAGCGGATTCAATGAGCAGTTCTTC
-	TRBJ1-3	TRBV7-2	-	CASSLTVFSGNTIYF	TGTGCCAGCAGCTTAACAGTTTTCTCTGGAAACACCATATATTTT
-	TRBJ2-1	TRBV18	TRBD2	CASSPPSGALTSEQFF	TGTGCCAGCTCACCACCTAGCGGGGCCCTGACTAGCGAGCAGTTCTTC
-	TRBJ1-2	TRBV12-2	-	CASRPLTF	TGTGCAAGTCGCCCCTTGACCTTC
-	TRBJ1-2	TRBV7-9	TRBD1	CASSPGQGLYGYTF	TGTGCCAGCAGCCCCGGACAGGGTCTCTATGGCTACACCTTC
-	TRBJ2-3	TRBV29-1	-	CSVAGPTDTQYF	TGCAGCGTCGCTGGCCCCACAGATACGCAGTATTTT
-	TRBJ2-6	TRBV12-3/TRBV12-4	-	CANGGSSNVLTF	TGTGCCAATGGAGGGTCATCCAACGTCCTGACTTTC
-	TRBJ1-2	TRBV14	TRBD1	CASSRRMDRDYGYTF	TGTGCCAGCAGCCGGAGGATGGACAGGGACTATGGCTACACCTTC
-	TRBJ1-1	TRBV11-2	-	CASSSFKNTEAFF	TGTGCCAGCAGCTCATTCAAGAACACTGAAGCTTTCTTT
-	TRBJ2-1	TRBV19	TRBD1	CASSADRGGSYNEQFF	TGTGCCAGTAGTGCCGACAGGGGGGGTTCCTACAATGAGCAGTTCTTC
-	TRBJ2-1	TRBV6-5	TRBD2	CASSYSLAGGYEQFF	TGTGCCAGCAGTTACTCGCTAGCGGGGGGGTATGAGCAGTTCTTC
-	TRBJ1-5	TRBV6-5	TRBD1	CASVGQGFYQPQHF	TGTGCCAGCGTCGGACAGGGGTTTTATCAGCCCCAGCATTTT
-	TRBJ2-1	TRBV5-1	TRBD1	CASSLMGQGSNEQFF	TGCGCCAGCAGCTTGATGGGACAGGGGTCCAATGAGCAGTTCTTC
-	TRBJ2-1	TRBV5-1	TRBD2	CASSLTSGGGNEQFF	TGCGCCAGCAGCTTGACTAGCGGGGGTGGGAATGAGCAGTTCTTC
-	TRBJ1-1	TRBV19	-	CASIKNTEAFF	TGTGCCAGTATTAAAAACACTGAAGCTTTCTTT
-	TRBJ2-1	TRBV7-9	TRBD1	CASSFGQGGIHEQFF	TGTGCCAGCAGCTTCGGACAGGGTGGGATCCATGAGCAGTTCTTC
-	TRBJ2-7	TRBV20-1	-	CSASMAGFDEQYF	TGCAGTGCTAGTATGGCAGGGTTCGACGAGCAGTACTTC
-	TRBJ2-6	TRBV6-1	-	CASSEGDSGANVLTF	TGTGCCAGCAGTGAAGGCGACTCTGGGGCCAACGTCCTGACTTTC
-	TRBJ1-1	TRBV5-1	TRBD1	CASTQQGGEYTEAFF	TGCGCCAGCACCCAACAGGGGGGGGAGTACACTGAAGCTTTCTTT
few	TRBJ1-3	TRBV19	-	CASRTPTSGNTIYF	TGTGCCAGTAGGACGCCGACATCTGGAAACACCATATATTTT
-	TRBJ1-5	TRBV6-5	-	CASSYSSSNSQPQHF	TGTGCCAGCAGTTACTCTTCGTCGAATAGTCAGCCCCAGCATTTT
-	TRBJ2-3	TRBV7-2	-	CASSLEGDSTDTQYF	TGTGCCAGCAGCTTAGAAGGGGATAGCACAGATACGCAGTATTTT
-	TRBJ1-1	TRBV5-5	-	CASSFGPGNTEAFF	TGTGCCAGCAGCTTCGGTCCAGGGAACACTGAAGCTTTCTTT
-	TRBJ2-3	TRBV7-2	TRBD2	CASSLGLAGGPADTQYF	TGTGCCAGCAGCTTAGGGCTAGCGGGGGGGCCCGCAGATACGCAGTATTTT
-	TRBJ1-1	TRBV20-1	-	CSASLVLNTEAFF	TGCAGTGCTAGTCTCGTTTTGAACACTGAAGCTTTCTTT
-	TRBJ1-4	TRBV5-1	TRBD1	CASSWGQVSTNEKLFF	TGCGCCAGCAGCTGGGGACAGGTTTCAACTAATGAAAAACTGTTTTTT
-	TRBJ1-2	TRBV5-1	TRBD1	CASSLGQDYGYTF	TGCGCCAGCAGCTTAGGACAGGACTATGGCTACACCTTC
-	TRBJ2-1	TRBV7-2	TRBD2	CASSPRLAGGQIEQFF	TGTGCCAGCAGCCCCAGACTAGCGGGGGGCCAAATAGAGCAGTTCTTC
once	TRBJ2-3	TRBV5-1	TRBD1	CASQTGGELDTQYF	TGCGCCAGTCAAACAGGGGGCGAATTAGATACGCAGTATTTT
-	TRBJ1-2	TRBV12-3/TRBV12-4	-	CASSPGMVSRYTF	TGTGCCAGCAGCCCTGGCATGGTCTCGCGCTACACCTTC
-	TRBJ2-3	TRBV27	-	CASSLHVGGGTDTQYF	TGTGCCAGCAGTTTACATGTCGGGGGAGGCACAGATACGCAGTATTTT
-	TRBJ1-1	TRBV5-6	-	CASSFLGQQVPSPFF	TGTGCCAGCAGCTTTTTAGGACAGCAAGTCCCCAGCCCTTTCTTT
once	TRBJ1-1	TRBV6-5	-	CASSPSDWGPEAFF	TGTGCCAGCAGTCCGTCTGATTGGGGGCCTGAAGCTTTCTTT